Shown below are 8 T cell receptor beta chains from a single sample sequenced in a study of cytomegalovirus exposure and HLA in healthy donors. The PCR made use of 60 Vbeta and 13 Jbeta primers. TCRdb's table, derived via immunoSEQ multiplex PCR, lists solely in-frame clones and lacks some. The data hold 100,000 or so clones, with roughly 80% observed a single time. The sequenced material came from PBMCs. These receptors originate from a man under 40 in good health and CMV-seropositive.

Written as DNA, the CDR3 is TGTGCCAGCAGTAACAGGGGGCGCGATACCCAGCCCCAGCATTTT. Protein sequence: CASSNRGRDTQPQHF. The rearrangement uses TRBV27 and TRBJ1-5, with 9 bases identical to TRBD1. J lost 7 bases, V lost 5 bases, and 9 bases had no gene match. Per the germline V gene, CDR1 is MNHEY and CDR2 is SMNVEV (reference sequence). The CDR3 loop spans 15 amino acids.

The rearrangement joins TRBV12-5 to TRBJ2-1; perhaps TRBD2 as D (6 bases). This CDR3 is built from 14 residues. V was cut by 0 bases and J by 4 bases, with 7 bases left in between. Per the germline V gene, CDR1 is LGHNT and CDR2 is FRNRAP. This chain's CDR3 is CASGLVGGYNEQFF. In DNA form, the CDR3 reads TGTGCTAGTGGTTTGGTAGGAGGGTACAATGAGCAGTTCTTC.

The CDR3 DNA follows: TGTGCCTGGAACCGGGACAGGGATAATTCACCCCTCCACTTT. This translates into CAWNRDRDNSPLHF. J is TRBJ1-6 and V is TRBV30; 9 bases map to TRBD1. The V and J ends lost 4 bases and 5 bases, in that order; junction bases with no gene match: 3. The CDR3 spans 14 residues. Germline V lookup: CDR1 GTSNPN, CDR2 SVGIG (reference sequence).

The chain carries TRBV4-1 and TRBJ1-6, with D unclear. Germline V lookup: CDR1 MGHRA, CDR2 YSYEKL. Trimming pared 0 bases from V and 5 bases from J, leaving 20 bases between. This CDR3 contains 19 residues. The CDR3 region has the DNA TGCGCCAGCAGCCAAGATATACACTCCCGCCTCCGGGATAATTCACCCCTCCACTTT. Its protein is CASSQDIHSRLRDNSPLHF.

V usage is TRBV18 and J usage is TRBJ2-7; 7 nucleotides agree with TRBD1. The V gene's germline CDR1 is KGHSH and CDR2 LQKENI. The CDR3 extends over 14 amino acids. Unmatched junction bases numbered 4, after V lost 4 bases and J lost 1 base. CDR3 DNA sequence: TGTGCCAGCTCACAACCGGGACAGTCCTACGAGCAGTACTTC. Its translation is CASSQPGQSYEQYF. Full variable domain (missing parts from reference TRBV18 and TRBJ2-7): NAGVMQNPRHLVRRRGQEARLRCSPMKGHSHVYWYRQLPEEGLKFMVYLQKENIIDESGMPKERFSAEFPKEGPSILRIQQVVRGDSAAYFCASSQPGQSYEQYFGPGTRLTVT.

The rearrangement links TRBV4-3 to TRBJ2-7; 10 bases are a match to TRBD2. Germline V gives CDR1 LGHNA, CDR2 YSLEER. Trimming cost V 0 bases and J 7 bases; bases outside gene matches: 3. The CDR3 is 14 amino acids. CDR3 DNA sequence: TGCGCCAGCAGCCAAGATCCAGCGGGGGGGGAGCAGTACTTC. This gives the protein CASSQDPAGGEQYF.

The CDR3 DNA reads TGCAGCGCTCCCAGACAGGGAAGACTAGGAGGCAATGAGCAGTTCTTC. Its translation is CSAPRQGRLGGNEQFF. The chain couples TRBV29-1 to TRBJ2-1, with D tentatively TRBD1 (7 bases). The CDR3 extends over 16 amino acids. V was cut by 7 bases and J by 6 bases, with 25 bases left in between. Germline CDR1 is SQVTM and CDR2 is ANQGSEA.

The genes are TRBV14 and TRBJ1-2; 7 bases match TRBD1. This CDR3 is built from 13 residues. V was pared by 5 bases and J by 5 bases, with 5 bases of the junction left unmatched. CDR1 and CDR2 from the germline V gene are SGHDN and FVKESK. CDR3 in DNA: TGTGCCAGCAGCGAAGGGGACAGATATGGCTACACCTTC. Its translation is CASSEGDRYGYTF.